This T cell receptor beta chain was recorded in a study of blood T cell repertoires in COVID-19. From germline, CDR1 is MDHEN and CDR2 SYDVKM. This CDR3 has 16 amino acids. The V and J ends lost 8 bases and 0 bases respectively, with 16 bases between them. Some clones are missing from TCRdb's copy, which holds only in-frame ones; the method was immunoSEQ multiplex PCR. The table shows about 210,000 clones, with around four fifths occurring only once. A single count supports this clone. This rearrangement joins TRBV28 to TRBJ1-4, with D possibly TRBD1 on 6 matching bases. The specimen sequenced was peripheral blood. The clonotype comes from a woman aged 40 to 50 with active or convalescent COVID-19. The CDR3 DNA reads as TGTGCCAGCCGATCAATACAGGGCTCAACTAATGAAAAACTGTTTTTT. This encodes CASRSIQGSTNEKLFF.